This entry concerns a single T cell receptor beta chain. Study processing details: The assay estimated nucleated cells by amplifying reference gene primers. Using immunoSEQ multiplex PCR, the repertoire was profiled, and TCRdb retains in-frame clones only, with some absent. V and J calls and clone size are those listed in that table; D and trimming were worked out from the DNA. The repertoire has 250,000 to 300,000 clones, approximately 92% of them found once; the top ten carry 1% to 1.3%. The sample comes from a study of blood T cell repertoires in COVID-19. Looking at the study overall: COVID-19 samples collected from the United States, Italy and Spain covered acute and convalescent phases.

The sequencing sample was made of PBMCs or T cells enriched from blood (not recorded which). The sequence was collected from a woman between 25 and 40 years old who had recovered from COVID-19.

CDR3 amino acids: CASSRAPGLLPYQETQYF. The CDR3 DNA reads as TGTGCCAGCAGCAGGGCCCCGGGACTCCTCCCTTACCAAGAGACCCAGTACTTC. This chain links TRBV13 with TRBJ2-5, with a weak D call TRBD2 (6 bases). Germline V gene sequence: CDR1 PRHDT, CDR2 FYEKMQ (reference sequence). The CDR3 loop spans 18 amino acids. V lost 5 bases and J lost 0, with 22 bases in between.